This T cell receptor beta chain was identified during a study of control samples from healthy donors and cancer patients. This clone was seen once. With 2 bases removed from V and 7 bases from J, the gap between germline ends came to 17 bases. This CDR3 contains 16 residues. Germline V gene sequence: CDR1 MNHNY, CDR2 SVGAGI (reference sequence). The method was immunoSEQ multiplex PCR; TCRdb's version includes in-frame clones alone and lacks a portion of them. The sample has roughly 120,000 clones; roughly 95% are singletons. Sequencing was performed on blood. The sequence was obtained from a man between 25 and 39 years old in good health. The V gene is TRBV6-6, the J gene TRBJ1-4, with D perhaps TRBD1 (5 bases). The CDR3: CASSYEQGLRGEKLFF. The CDR3 DNA reads TGTGCCAGCAGTTACGAGCAGGGACTAAGAGGTGAAAAACTGTTTTTT.